This TCR beta chain was obtained from a study of shared clonotypes between healthy human individuals. TCRdb's copy holds only in-frame clones and misses some; the assay was immunoSEQ multiplex PCR. The table has 1,500,000 or so clones, roughly 96% seen once. The study's findings and limits: The generation probabilities recorded for non-shared clonotypes fell below those of clonotypes shared by all four donors.

About this clone itself: The antigen is undetermined.

The sequenced material came from naive CD4+ T cells sorted from blood. As to subset: CD45RA+ positively selected. This TCR was sampled from a young man in good health.

CDR3 sequence: CASSFMTHAITGELFF. CDR3 nucleotide sequence: TGTGCCAGCAGCTTTATGACCCATGCCATCACCGGGGAGCTGTTTTTT. V and J are TRBV11-2 and TRBJ2-2; D gene ambiguous. This CDR3 contains 16 residues. V lost 3 bases, J lost 4 bases, and 15 bases lay in between. Germline CDR1 reads SGHAT; CDR2 reads FQNNGV.